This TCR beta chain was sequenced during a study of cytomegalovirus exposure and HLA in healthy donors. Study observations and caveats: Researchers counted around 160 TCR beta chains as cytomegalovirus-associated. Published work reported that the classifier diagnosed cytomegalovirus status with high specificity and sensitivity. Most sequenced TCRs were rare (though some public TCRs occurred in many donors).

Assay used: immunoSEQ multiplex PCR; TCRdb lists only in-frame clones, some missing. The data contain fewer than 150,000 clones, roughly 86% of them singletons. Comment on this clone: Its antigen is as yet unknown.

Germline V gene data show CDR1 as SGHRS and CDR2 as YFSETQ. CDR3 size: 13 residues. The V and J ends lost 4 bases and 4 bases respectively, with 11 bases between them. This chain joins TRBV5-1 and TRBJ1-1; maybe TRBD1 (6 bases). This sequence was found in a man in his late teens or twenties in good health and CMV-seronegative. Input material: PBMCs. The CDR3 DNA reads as TGCGCCAGCAGCCCAGCAGGGGCCACTGAAGCTTTCTTT. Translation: CASSPAGATEAFF.